Listed below are T cell receptor beta chains from one sample, sequenced in a study of T-cell reconstitution after alpha-beta-depleted transplantation in children. TCRdb re-derived calls from the PCR reads in MiXCR, one entry per CDR3 protein. Of 250,000 to 400,000 distinct CDR3 sequences in the sample, 20% to 30% were seen once. The sample consisted of PBMCs, mostly from graft donor cells, taken 180 days after TCRalphabeta/CD19-depleted stem cell transplant. All receptors derive from a male patient aged 10 to 17 who had a stem cell transplant for acute lymphoblastic leukemia, so the T cells may come from the graft donor. The CDR3 runs from the conserved cysteine through the conserved F or W. Each record gives: V gene, clone size, D gene, J gene, CDR3 length, CDR3 protein, CDR3 DNA. The D gene is left open where the match is weak. The listing skips clone size in some rows; elsewhere it reads once, few, many or a size class.

V gene: TRBV29-1; clone size: -; D gene: TRBD2; J gene: TRBJ2-5; CDR3 length: 14; CDR3 protein: CSVPPGGIQETQYF; CDR3 DNA: TGCAGCGTTCCCCCCGGGGGGATTCAAGAGACCCAGTACTTC
V gene: TRBV29-1; clone size: -; D gene: -; J gene: TRBJ2-5; CDR3 length: 17; CDR3 protein: CSVVTIQPGLDGETQYF; CDR3 DNA: TGCAGCGTTGTAACGATACAACCGGGACTCGACGGGGAGACCCAGTACTTC
V gene: TRBV5-1; clone size: few; D gene: -; J gene: TRBJ2-7; CDR3 length: 15; CDR3 protein: CASSLGRTVSYEQYF; CDR3 DNA: TGCGCCAGCAGCTTGGGAAGGACAGTCTCCTACGAGCAGTACTTC
V gene: TRBV29-1; clone size: -; D gene: -; J gene: TRBJ1-2; CDR3 length: 13; CDR3 protein: CSAGGGMGYGYTF; CDR3 DNA: TGCAGCGCCGGTGGGGGAATGGGGTATGGCTACACCTTC
V gene: TRBV11-2; clone size: few; D gene: -; J gene: TRBJ2-3; CDR3 length: 13; CDR3 protein: CASSPHLTDTQYF; CDR3 DNA: TGTGCCAGCAGCCCCCACCTAACAGATACGCAGTATTTT
V gene: TRBV7-9; clone size: -; D gene: -; J gene: TRBJ2-3; CDR3 length: 14; CDR3 protein: CASSFLTSTDTQYF; CDR3 DNA: TGTGCCAGCAGCTTTCTAACGAGCACAGATACGCAGTATTTT
V gene: TRBV9; clone size: -; D gene: -; J gene: TRBJ2-7; CDR3 length: 15; CDR3 protein: CASSVESPLDGEQYF; CDR3 DNA: TGTGCCAGCAGCGTAGAGAGTCCCCTGGATGGCGAGCAGTACTTC
V gene: TRBV10-3; clone size: -; D gene: -; J gene: TRBJ1-1; CDR3 length: 13; CDR3 protein: CAIRQVENTEAFF; CDR3 DNA: TGTGCCATCAGACAGGTAGAGAACACTGAAGCTTTCTTT
V gene: TRBV5-1; clone size: -; D gene: -; J gene: TRBJ2-7; CDR3 length: 12; CDR3 protein: CASSLLGAEQYF; CDR3 DNA: TGCGCCAGCAGCTTGTTAGGGGCCGAGCAGTACTTC
V gene: TRBV4-1; clone size: few; D gene: TRBD2; J gene: TRBJ2-2; CDR3 length: 19; CDR3 protein: CASSQGRLAGRIGTGELFF; CDR3 DNA: TGCGCCAGCAGCCAAGGGAGGCTAGCGGGAAGGATAGGAACCGGGGAGCTGTTTTTT
V gene: TRBV4-1; clone size: few; D gene: TRBD1; J gene: TRBJ1-5; CDR3 length: 15; CDR3 protein: CASSQGQGGTQPQHF; CDR3 DNA: TGCGCCAGCAGCCAAGGACAGGGAGGAACCCAGCCCCAGCATTTT
V gene: TRBV5-1; clone size: -; D gene: TRBD1; J gene: TRBJ1-6; CDR3 length: 15; CDR3 protein: CASSSRTGGNSPLHF; CDR3 DNA: TGCGCCAGCAGCTCTCGGACAGGAGGAAATTCACCCCTCCACTTT
V gene: TRBV5-1; clone size: few; D gene: TRBD1; J gene: TRBJ2-7; CDR3 length: 13; CDR3 protein: CASSFDRVKEQYF; CDR3 DNA: TGCGCCAGCAGCTTTGACAGGGTGAAAGAGCAGTACTTC
V gene: TRBV25-1; clone size: -; D gene: TRBD2; J gene: TRBJ2-5; CDR3 length: 14; CDR3 protein: CASSESGGHETQYF; CDR3 DNA: TGTGCCAGCAGTGAATCGGGGGGGCACGAGACCCAGTACTTC
V gene: TRBV18; clone size: -; D gene: -; J gene: TRBJ2-6; CDR3 length: 18; CDR3 protein: CASSPRGWGSSGANVLTF; CDR3 DNA: TGTGCCAGCTCACCAAGAGGTTGGGGAAGTAGTGGGGCCAACGTCCTGACTTTC
V gene: TRBV30; clone size: -; D gene: -; J gene: TRBJ2-6; CDR3 length: 14; CDR3 protein: CAWGWVAGANVLTF; CDR3 DNA: TGTGCCTGGGGCTGGGTAGCTGGGGCCAACGTCCTGACTTTC
V gene: TRBV20-1; clone size: few; D gene: -; J gene: TRBJ2-1; CDR3 length: 15; CDR3 protein: CSARVGWSSYNEQFF; CDR3 DNA: TGCAGTGCTAGAGTGGGTTGGAGCTCCTACAATGAGCAGTTCTTC
V gene: TRBV7-8; clone size: few; D gene: TRBD2; J gene: TRBJ2-1; CDR3 length: 16; CDR3 protein: CASSLAGGKLYNEQFF; CDR3 DNA: TGTGCCAGCAGCTTAGCGGGGGGGAAACTATACAATGAGCAGTTCTTC
V gene: TRBV5-1; clone size: few; D gene: TRBD2; J gene: TRBJ2-4; CDR3 length: 18; CDR3 protein: CASSLGLAYSLAKNIQYF; CDR3 DNA: TGCGCCAGCAGCTTGGGACTAGCGTACTCTTTAGCCAAAAACATTCAGTACTTC
V gene: TRBV5-1; clone size: many; D gene: TRBD1; J gene: TRBJ1-1; CDR3 length: 15; CDR3 protein: CASSFRGTANTEAFF; CDR3 DNA: TGCGCCAGCAGCTTCAGGGGGACGGCGAACACTGAAGCTTTCTTT
V gene: TRBV5-1; clone size: many; D gene: -; J gene: TRBJ1-1; CDR3 length: 13; CDR3 protein: CASSLDTNTEAFF; CDR3 DNA: TGCGCCAGCAGCTTGGACACTAACACTGAAGCTTTCTTT
V gene: TRBV7-8; clone size: few; D gene: -; J gene: TRBJ1-1; CDR3 length: 14; CDR3 protein: CASSSTAADTEAFF; CDR3 DNA: TGTGCCAGCAGCTCGACCGCCGCCGACACTGAAGCTTTCTTT
V gene: TRBV4-1; clone size: few; D gene: -; J gene: TRBJ2-1; CDR3 length: 15; CDR3 protein: CASSHDVGSYNEQFF; CDR3 DNA: TGCGCCAGCAGCCACGACGTGGGGTCCTACAATGAGCAGTTCTTC
V gene: TRBV12-3/TRBV12-4; clone size: few; D gene: TRBD1; J gene: TRBJ2-1; CDR3 length: 15; CDR3 protein: CASTQQGAAYNEQFF; CDR3 DNA: TGTGCCAGCACTCAACAGGGGGCTGCATACAATGAGCAGTTCTTC
V gene: TRBV29-1; clone size: few; D gene: -; J gene: TRBJ2-1; CDR3 length: 14; CDR3 protein: CSVGQRDSYNEQFF; CDR3 DNA: TGCAGCGTTGGGCAACGGGACTCTTACAATGAGCAGTTCTTC
V gene: TRBV10-3; clone size: -; D gene: -; J gene: TRBJ2-7; CDR3 length: 13; CDR3 protein: CAISRTELYEQYF; CDR3 DNA: TGTGCCATCAGCAGGACGGAGCTCTACGAGCAGTACTTC
V gene: TRBV20-1; clone size: -; D gene: -; J gene: TRBJ1-4; CDR3 length: 15; CDR3 protein: CSARDLRQGNEKLFF; CDR3 DNA: TGCAGTGCTAGAGATCTCAGGCAGGGTAATGAAAAACTGTTTTTT